These T cell receptor beta chains were read from a single sample in a study of somatic mutations in cytotoxic T cells in rheumatoid arthritis. TCRdb keeps only in-frame clones here, not all; method: immunoSEQ multiplex PCR. The sample includes about 26,000 clones, around 80% of them seen just once. Sample: CD8+ T cells sorted from blood. These receptors came from a man aged 50 to 59 in good health. CDR3s include the opening cysteine and the closing phenylalanine or tryptophan. The D gene is left open where the match is weak. Expanded clones are given a class, and other clones once, few, many or no size at all.

NA,TRBJ1-1,NA,TRBV11-2,CASSLAGVWAFF,TGTGCCAGCAGCTTAGCAGGAGTGTGGGCTTTCTTT
NA,TRBJ1-4,NA,TRBV9,CASSVVNRTDATNEKLFF,TGTGCCAGCAGCGTAGTTAACCGGACTGACGCAACTAATGAAAAACTGTTTTTT
TRBD2,TRBJ2-3,NA,TRBV6-4,CASSDSAGGPDTQYF,TGTGCCAGCAGTGACTCCGCGGGAGGGCCGGATACGCAGTATTTT
NA,TRBJ2-1,few,TRBV7-9,CASSLVLDYNEQFF,TGTGCCAGCAGCTTAGTTCTAGACTACAATGAGCAGTTCTTC
NA,TRBJ1-1,few,TRBV28,CASNLGRGRTEAFF,TGTGCCAGCAATCTGGGGCGGGGCAGGACTGAAGCTTTCTTT
NA,TRBJ2-3,NA,TRBV6-5,CASSYSGTSTDTQYF,TGTGCCAGCAGTTACAGTGGAACTAGCACAGATACGCAGTATTTT
NA,TRBJ2-7,NA,TRBV29-1,CSVEFSEAEQYF,TGCAGCGTTGAATTTTCAGAGGCCGAGCAGTACTTC
NA,TRBJ2-3,NA,TRBV11-3,CASSLLWTSTDTQYF,TGTGCCAGCAGCTTATTATGGACTAGCACAGATACGCAGTATTTT
NA,TRBJ2-2,NA,TRBV6-1,CASRWGKGNGELFF,TGTGCCAGCAGATGGGGGAAAGGGAACGGGGAGCTGTTTTTT
TRBD1,TRBJ2-1,NA,TRBV25-1,CASRPGQGAGQFF,TGTGCCAGCAGACCGGGACAGGGGGCTGGGCAGTTCTTC
TRBD1,TRBJ2-1,NA,TRBV6-4,CASSWTGSPLNNEQFF,TGTGCCAGCAGTTGGACAGGGTCGCCATTAAACAATGAGCAGTTCTTC
NA,TRBJ2-7,NA,TRBV29-1,CSVESRGRSYEQYF,TGCAGCGTTGAGTCGAGGGGAAGATCCTACGAGCAGTACTTC
TRBD1,TRBJ2-5,NA,TRBV25-1,CASIGRTGYTETQYF,TGTGCCAGCATCGGTAGGACAGGGTATACGGAGACCCAGTACTTC
NA,TRBJ1-1,NA,TRBV10-1,CASSESGGAAEAFF,TGCGCCAGCAGTGAGTCTGGGGGAGCGGCTGAAGCTTTCTTT
NA,TRBJ1-4,NA,TRBV2,CASSEASATNEKLFF,TGTGCCAGCAGTGAAGCTTCAGCAACTAATGAAAAACTGTTTTTT
TRBD1,TRBJ2-7,NA,TRBV7-9,CASSLLVATGGAYEQYF,TGTGCCAGCAGCTTACTTGTAGCGACAGGGGGCGCGTACGAGCAGTACTTC
NA,TRBJ1-2,NA,TRBV11-2,CASSLDFSQNYGYTF,TGTGCCAGCAGCTTAGATTTTTCACAGAACTATGGCTACACCTTC
NA,TRBJ2-1,NA,TRBV30,CAWSVEWASYNEQFF,TGTGCCTGGAGTGTAGAGTGGGCCTCCTACAATGAGCAGTTCTTC
NA,TRBJ1-2,NA,TRBV5-8,CASSFRAVGILQEGHGYTF,TGTGCCAGCAGCTTTCGGGCGGTTGGTATCTTGCAGGAGGGACACGGCTACACCTTC
NA,TRBJ2-3,NA,TRBV6-1,CASSRLFPSTDTQYF,TGTGCCAGCAGTAGACTATTCCCTAGCACAGATACGCAGTATTTT
NA,TRBJ2-5,NA,TRBV7-9,CASSPRNPDSETQYF,TGTGCCAGCAGCCCGAGAAACCCCGACTCGGAGACCCAGTACTTC
NA,TRBJ2-7,NA,TRBV28,CASSFGPRVTLYEQYF,TGTGCCAGCAGCTTCGGACCCCGTGTGACCCTTTACGAGCAGTACTTC
NA,TRBJ2-5,once,TRBV7-9,CASSFLDGKSGTQYF,TGTGCCAGCAGCTTTCTGGACGGAAAAAGCGGGACCCAGTACTTC
NA,TRBJ2-5,NA,TRBV7-9,CASSLADGTRDPLTQYF,TGTGCCAGCAGCTTAGCTGACGGGACCCGGGACCCCTTGACCCAGTACTTC
NA,TRBJ2-5,NA,TRBV5-4,CASSLGLAPQETQYF,TGTGCCAGCAGCTTGGGGCTAGCTCCCCAAGAGACCCAGTACTTC
NA,TRBJ2-7,few,TRBV30,CAWSDGQSYEQYF,TGTGCCTGGAGCGACGGACAGTCTTACGAGCAGTACTTC
NA,TRBJ2-3,NA,TRBV7-9,CASSLFGGMGTDTQYF,TGTGCCAGCAGCTTATTCGGGGGCATGGGCACAGATACGCAGTATTTT
NA,TRBJ2-1,NA,TRBV28,CASSLLGESSYNEQFF,TGTGCCAGCAGTTTATTGGGGGAGAGCTCCTACAATGAGCAGTTCTTC
TRBD1,TRBJ2-7,few,TRBV11-2,CASSLETGRSYEQYF,TGTGCCAGCAGCTTGGAGACAGGGCGCTCCTACGAGCAGTACTTC
NA,TRBJ1-1,NA,TRBV10-3,CAISEPSMEAFF,TGTGCCATCAGTGAGCCCTCTATGGAAGCTTTCTTT
NA,TRBJ1-1,NA,TRBV15,CATSIQGMNTEAFF,TGTGCCACCAGCATCCAGGGAATGAACACTGAAGCTTTCTTT
TRBD2,TRBJ2-1,NA,TRBV28,CASRAPRLAGFGNEQFF,TGTGCCAGCAGAGCCCCTCGGCTAGCGGGATTTGGTAATGAGCAGTTCTTC
NA,TRBJ2-1,NA,TRBV27,CASSFTGEAEQFF,TGTGCCAGCAGTTTTACAGGGGAGGCTGAGCAGTTCTTC
NA,TRBJ1-1,few,TRBV5-8,CASGHGGTEAFF,TGTGCCAGCGGTCACGGGGGCACTGAAGCTTTCTTT
TRBD2,TRBJ2-1,NA,TRBV7-9,CASRPPGLGNEQFF,TGTGCCAGCAGACCCCCCGGACTAGGGAATGAGCAGTTCTTC
TRBD1,TRBJ2-7,few,TRBV7-9,CASSFEGATRQYF,TGTGCCAGCAGCTTCGAGGGGGCTACGAGGCAGTACTTC
NA,TRBJ2-3,NA,TRBV7-9,CASRGGVTDTQYF,TGTGCCAGCAGAGGGGGTGTTACAGATACGCAGTATTTT
TRBD2,TRBJ2-7,NA,TRBV11-2,CASSFPRGAYEQYF,TGTGCCAGCAGCTTTCCCCGGGGGGCCTACGAGCAGTACTTC
TRBD1,TRBJ2-7,NA,TRBV28,CASSPWTGITYEQYF,TGTGCCAGCAGTCCCTGGACAGGGATAACCTACGAGCAGTACTTC
TRBD2,TRBJ2-1,NA,TRBV27,CASSKGLSGTYNEQFF,TGTGCCAGCAGTAAAGGACTAAGCGGGACCTACAATGAGCAGTTCTTC
TRBD1,TRBJ1-2,NA,TRBV6-5,CASRTLQGDYGYTF,TGTGCCAGCAGAACTCTACAGGGGGACTATGGCTACACCTTC
NA,TRBJ1-2,NA,TRBV29-1,CSVDLGANGYTF,TGCAGCGTTGATTTGGGGGCCAATGGCTACACCTTC
NA,TRBJ1-4,few,TRBV7-9,CASSPPLGKGEKLFF,TGTGCCAGCAGCCCGCCCTTAGGAAAGGGCGAAAAACTGTTTTTT